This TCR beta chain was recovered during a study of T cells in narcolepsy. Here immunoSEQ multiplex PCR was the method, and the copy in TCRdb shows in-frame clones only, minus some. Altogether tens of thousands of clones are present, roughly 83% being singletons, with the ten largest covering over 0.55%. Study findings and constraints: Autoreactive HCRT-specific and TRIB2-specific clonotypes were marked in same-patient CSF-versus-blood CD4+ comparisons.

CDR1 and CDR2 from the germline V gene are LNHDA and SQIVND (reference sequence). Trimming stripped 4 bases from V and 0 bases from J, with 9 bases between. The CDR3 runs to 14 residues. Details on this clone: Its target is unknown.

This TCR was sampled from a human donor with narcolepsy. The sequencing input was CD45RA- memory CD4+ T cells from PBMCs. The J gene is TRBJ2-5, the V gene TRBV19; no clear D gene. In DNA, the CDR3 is TGTGCCAGTAGTACCACAGCGTACCAAGAGACCCAGTACTTC. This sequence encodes CASSTTAYQETQYF.